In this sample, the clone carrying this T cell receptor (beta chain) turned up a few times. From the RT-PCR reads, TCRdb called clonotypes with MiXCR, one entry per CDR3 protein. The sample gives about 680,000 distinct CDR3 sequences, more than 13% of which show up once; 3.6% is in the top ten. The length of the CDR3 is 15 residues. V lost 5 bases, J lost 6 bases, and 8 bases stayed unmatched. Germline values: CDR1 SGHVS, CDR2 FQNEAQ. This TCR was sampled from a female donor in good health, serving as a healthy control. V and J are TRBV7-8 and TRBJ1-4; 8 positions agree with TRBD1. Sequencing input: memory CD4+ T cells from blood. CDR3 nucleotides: TGTGCCAGCAGCCGCGTTCAGGGGGCGGATGAAAAACTGTTTTTT. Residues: CASSRVQGADEKLFF.